The 20 T cell receptor beta chains given below trace back to one sample, sequenced in a study of T cell repertoires in cytomegalovirus infection. No antigen is known for these receptors. TCRdb re-analysed the reads in MiXCR, keeping a single row per CDR3 protein. The table includes hundreds of thousands of distinct CDR3 sequences, under 40% detected once. The specimen was cultured CD8+ T cells from PBMCs, collected from culture after CMV antigen stimulation. These receptors all stem from a human donor in good health (CMV status not recorded). Some clones in this sample may be carry-over from other donors' samples.

CDR3 coding DNA: TGTGCCAGCAGCTTATGCCTCCCGCGGGCCGGCATGAACACCGGGGAGCTGTTTTTT. Its protein product is CASSLCLPRAGMNTGELFF. The chain joins TRBV7-4 to TRBJ2-2; a weak D match, TRBD2 (5 bases). This CDR3 region has 19 residues. Germline V gene lookup returns CDR1 SGHVT and CDR2 SQSDAQ. V lost 2 bases and J 1 base, leaving 20 bases between the germline ends.

This rearrangement joins TRBV19 to TRBJ2-6, with D possibly TRBD1 on 5 matching bases. Germline-derived CDR1 and CDR2 are LNHDA and SQIVND (reference sequence). V was clipped by 2 bases and J by 2 bases, with 10 bases between them. The CDR3 is made up of 16 amino acids. CDR3 sequence (DNA): TGTGCCAGTAGTATATCAGGGCTCGCTGGGGCCAACGTCCTGACTTTC. This gives the protein CASSISGLAGANVLTF.

The chain combines TRBV12-3 or TRBV12-4 with TRBJ1-1; the match to TRBD1 covers 8 bases. The CDR3 runs to 13 residues. The junction had 10 bases not matched to a gene; V was cut back by 7 bases and J by 9 bases. CDR3 residues: CASIIVAGGQAFF. The CDR3, as DNA: TGTGCCAGCATAATAGTAGCAGGGGGCCAAGCTTTCTTT.

This chain uses TRBV27 with TRBJ2-5, with unresolved D. V lost 3 bases, J lost 4 bases, and 12 bases lay in between. Looked up from germline, CDR1 is MNHEY and CDR2 is SMNVEV (reference sequence). This CDR3 has 14 amino acids. The CDR3 loop is CASSFRAGRETQYF. DNA for the CDR3: TGTGCCAGCAGTTTTAGGGCAGGAAGAGAGACCCAGTACTTC.

The CDR3 DNA reads TGTGCCAGCAGCTTGGTCCCGCGGGGGGGCCAAGATACGCAGTATTTT. Amino acid sequence: CASSLVPRGGQDTQYF. This sequence joins TRBV5-4 and TRBJ2-3; TRBD2 agrees at 9 bases. The CDR3 covers 16 residues. Germline trimming cut 0 bases from V and 5 bases from J; bases unmatched to any gene: 7. Germline CDR1 reads SGHNT; CDR2 reads YYREEE (reference sequence).

This clonotype has just a few counts. This rearrangement joins TRBV4-3 to TRBJ2-5; either TRBD1 or TRBD2 may supply D (5 bases each). Germline CDR1 and CDR2: LGHNA and YSLEER. This CDR3 is 15 amino acids long. Trimming left V 0 bases short and J 4 bases short, with 12 bases between. CDR3: CASSQDGTHGETQYF. The CDR3 DNA reads as TGCGCCAGCAGCCAAGATGGGACGCACGGAGAGACCCAGTACTTC.

This clonotype was counted between two and nine times. CDR3 loop: CASSEPREYYNEQFF. The CDR3 nucleotides read TGTGCCAGCAGTGAACCCAGGGAGTACTACAATGAGCAGTTCTTC. The genes are TRBV2 and TRBJ2-1; D may match TRBD1 or TRBD2 (5 bases each). Germline CDR1 SNHLY, CDR2 FYNNEI. The V end was cut by 2 bases, the J end by 3 bases, with 11 bases between. This CDR3 is 15 amino acids long.

The rearrangement joins TRBV12-3 or TRBV12-4 to TRBJ2-7; maybe TRBD1 (5 bases). The CDR3 is made up of 14 amino acids. With 6 bases removed from V and 9 bases from J, the gap between germline ends came to 21 bases. The CDR3 spells CASSPPSRTQGQYF. The CDR3 DNA follows: TGTGCCAGCAGCCCCCCCTCGAGAACGCAGGGGCAGTACTTC.

The chain couples TRBV7-9 to TRBJ2-3; D is unresolved. Germline V lookup: CDR1 SEHNR, CDR2 FQNEAQ (reference sequence). This CDR3 region has 11 residues. V lost 8 bases and J 6 bases, leaving 9 bases between the germline ends. The CDR3 reads CASPMSDTQYF. The CDR3 DNA is TGTGCCAGCCCAATGTCCGATACGCAGTATTTT.

For this clonotype: Relative to the germline gene, one junction end is altered; a read error may explain this. The chain is built from TRBV18 and TRBJ2-7, with D maybe TRBD1 (6 bases). Looked up from germline, CDR1 is KGHSH and CDR2 is LQKENI. CDR3 length equals 14 residues. CDR3 DNA sequence: TGTGTCAGCTCATCACCGGGACACATCTACGAGCAGTACTTC. Its translation is CVSSSPGHIYEQYF.

J is TRBJ2-7 and V is TRBV2; 7 bases align to TRBD1. V shed 7 bases and J 2 bases; nucleotides not matched to a gene: 11. There are 15 residues in the CDR3. Germline-derived CDR1 and CDR2 are SNHLY and FYNNEI. In DNA, the CDR3 is TGTGCCAGCACCCCAGGGGGACGGGCAACCTACGAGCAGTACTTC. Residues: CASTPGGRATYEQYF.

The V call is TRBV6-2 or TRBV6-3, the J call TRBJ1-2; D ambiguous. V lost 1 base and J 6 bases, leaving 9 bases between the germline ends. This CDR3 is built from 13 residues. CDR1 MNHEY and CDR2 SVGEGT come from the germline V gene. The CDR3 reads CASSYYGSDGYTF. The CDR3, as DNA: TGTGCCAGCAGTTACTATGGCAGTGATGGCTACACCTTC.

The chain has TRBV7-9 and TRBJ2-1, with 9 bases matching TRBD1. The CDR3 has 19 residues. Per the germline V gene, CDR1 is SEHNR and CDR2 is FQNEAQ (reference sequence). Unmatched junction bases numbered 15, after V lost 4 bases and J lost 2 bases. The chain's CDR3 is CASSSEARRGTGTYNEQFF. The CDR3 region has the DNA TGTGCCAGCAGCTCAGAGGCCCGGCGTGGGACAGGGACCTACAATGAGCAGTTCTTC.

The genes are TRBV7-4 and TRBJ1-1, with 8 nucleotides matching TRBD1. CDR1 is SGHVT and CDR2 is SQSDAQ in the germline V gene. This CDR3 has 19 residues. V lost 0 bases to trimming and J lost 5 bases; unmatched junction nucleotides: 17. The CDR3 region is CASSLAKIGQGNLRTEAFF. In nucleotides, the CDR3 is TGTGCCAGCAGCTTAGCGAAGATAGGACAGGGTAATCTGAGGACTGAAGCTTTCTTT.

This clonotype was seen only a few times. This sequence joins TRBV20-1 and TRBJ1-1; tentatively, D is TRBD1 (6 bases). The V gene's germline CDR1 is DFQATT and CDR2 SNEGSKA (reference sequence). CDR3 length equals 14 residues. Trimming took 5 bases from V and 0 from J, leaving 13 bases between them. CDR3 coding DNA: TGCAGTGCTTTTACAGGGTGGATGAACACTGAAGCTTTCTTT. Translating it yields CSAFTGWMNTEAFF.

The table lists this clonotype with many counts. The junction departs from germline at one end; a sequencing error may be responsible. V gene TRBV6-1 combines with J gene TRBJ1-1, with 11 bases matching TRBD1. The CDR3 is 15 residues long. The germline V gene encodes CDR1 MNHNS and CDR2 SASEGT. The chain's CDR3 is CASSEDRGLNTEAFF. The CDR3 DNA is TGTGCCAGTAGTGAGGACAGGGGGCTGAACACTGAAGCTTTCTTT.

The V and J genes are TRBV28 and TRBJ1-5; no clear D. CDR1 and CDR2 from the germline V gene are MDHEN and SYDVKM. Trimming took off 8 bases at V and 1 base at J, with 12 bases between the two ends. This CDR3 comprises 14 residues. CDR3 in DNA: TGTGCCAGCCGCAGAAGGGTAAGCAATCAGCCCCAGCATTTT. Translation: CASRRRVSNQPQHF.

This clonotype was counted many times. The J gene is TRBJ2-3, the V gene TRBV28; TRBD2 matches 12 bases. The V segment lost 5 bases and the J segment 2 bases; nucleotides outside the gene matches: 17. In germline, CDR1 is MDHEN, CDR2 SYDVKM. This CDR3 has 20 amino acids. The CDR3 bases are TGTGCCAGCAGTCCGCCCGGGCTAGCGGGGGGGGGCCGACTCACAGATACGCAGTATTTT. Translated: CASSPPGLAGGGRLTDTQYF.

In the case of this clonotype: Possible read error: a much larger clone is one base away. V and J are TRBV7-2 and TRBJ2-2; D is uncertain. From germline, CDR1 is SGHTA and CDR2 FQGNSA. Trimming cost V 0 bases and J 9 bases, with 5 bases left between them. This CDR3 has 12 amino acids. Written as DNA, the CDR3 is TGTGCCAGCAGCTTAGCCCCCCGGGAGCTGTTTTTT. Translating gives CASSLAPRELFF.

This clonotype was observed a handful of times. V is TRBV6-5 and J is TRBJ2-3; the match to TRBD2 covers 11 bases. Germline V gene sequence: CDR1 MNHEY, CDR2 SVGAGI. V lost 0 bases to trimming and J lost 3 bases; unmatched junction nucleotides: 5. CDR3 length: 17 residues. CDR3 bases: TGTGCCAGCAGTTACTCGACTAGCGGGGACCTAACAGATACGCAGTATTTT. Translation: CASSYSTSGDLTDTQYF.